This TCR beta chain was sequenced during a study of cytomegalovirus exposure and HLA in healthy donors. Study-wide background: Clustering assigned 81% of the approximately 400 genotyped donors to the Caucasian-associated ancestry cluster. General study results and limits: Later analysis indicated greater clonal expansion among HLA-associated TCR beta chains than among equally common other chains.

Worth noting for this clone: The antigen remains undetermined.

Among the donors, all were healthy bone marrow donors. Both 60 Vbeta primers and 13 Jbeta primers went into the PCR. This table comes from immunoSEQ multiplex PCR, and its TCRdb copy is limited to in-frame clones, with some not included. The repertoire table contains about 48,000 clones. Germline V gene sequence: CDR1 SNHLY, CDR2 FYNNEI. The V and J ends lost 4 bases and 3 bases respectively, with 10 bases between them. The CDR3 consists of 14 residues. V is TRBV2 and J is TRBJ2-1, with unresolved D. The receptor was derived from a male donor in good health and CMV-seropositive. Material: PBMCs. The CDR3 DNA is TGTGCCAGCAGTGGGGCGTCCGGCTACAATGAGCAGTTCTTC. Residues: CASSGASGYNEQFF.